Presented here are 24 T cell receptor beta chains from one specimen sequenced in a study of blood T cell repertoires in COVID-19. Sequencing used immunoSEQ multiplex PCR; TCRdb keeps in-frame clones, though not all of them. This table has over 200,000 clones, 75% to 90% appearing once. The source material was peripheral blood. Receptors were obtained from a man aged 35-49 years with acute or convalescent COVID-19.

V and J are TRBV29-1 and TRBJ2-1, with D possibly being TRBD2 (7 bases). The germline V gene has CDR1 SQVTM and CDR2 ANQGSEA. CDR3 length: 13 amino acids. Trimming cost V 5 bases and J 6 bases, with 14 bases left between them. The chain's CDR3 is CSVHTGGGNEQFF. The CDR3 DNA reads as TGCAGCGTTCACACGGGGGGCGGCAATGAGCAGTTCTTC.

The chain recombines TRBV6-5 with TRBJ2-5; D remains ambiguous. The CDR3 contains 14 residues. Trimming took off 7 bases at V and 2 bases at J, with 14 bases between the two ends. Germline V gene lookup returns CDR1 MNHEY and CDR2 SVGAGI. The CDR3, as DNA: TGTGCCAGCAACCTCCCAATGGCACAAGAGACCCAGTACTTC. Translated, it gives CASNLPMAQETQYF.

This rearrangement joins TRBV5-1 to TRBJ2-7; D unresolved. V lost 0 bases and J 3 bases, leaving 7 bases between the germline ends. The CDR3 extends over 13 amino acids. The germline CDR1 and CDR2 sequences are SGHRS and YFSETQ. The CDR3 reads CASSLGLLYEQYF. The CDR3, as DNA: TGCGCCAGCAGCTTGGGACTGCTCTACGAGCAGTACTTC.

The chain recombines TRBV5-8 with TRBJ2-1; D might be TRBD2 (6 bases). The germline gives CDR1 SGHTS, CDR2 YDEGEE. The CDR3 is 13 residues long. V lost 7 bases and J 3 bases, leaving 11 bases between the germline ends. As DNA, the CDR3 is TGTGCCAGCCAAGGGACTTACTACAATGAGCAGTTCTTC. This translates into CASQGTYYNEQFF. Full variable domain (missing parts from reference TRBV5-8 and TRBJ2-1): EAGVTQSPTHLIKTRGQQATLRCSPISGHTSVYWYQQALGLGLQFLLWYDEGEERNRGNFPPRFSGRQFPNYSSELNVNALELEDSALYLCASQGTYYNEQFFGPGTRLTVL.

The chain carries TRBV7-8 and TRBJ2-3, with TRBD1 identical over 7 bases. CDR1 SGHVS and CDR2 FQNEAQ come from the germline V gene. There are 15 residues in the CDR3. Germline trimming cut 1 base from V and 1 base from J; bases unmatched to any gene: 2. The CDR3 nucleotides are TGTGCCAGCAGCTTAGGGGGGACAGGCACAGATACGCAGTATTTT. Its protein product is CASSLGGTGTDTQYF.

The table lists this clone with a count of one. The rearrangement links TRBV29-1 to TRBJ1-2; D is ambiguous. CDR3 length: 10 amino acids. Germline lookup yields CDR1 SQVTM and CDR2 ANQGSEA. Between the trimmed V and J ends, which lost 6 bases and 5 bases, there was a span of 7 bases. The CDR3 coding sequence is TGCAGCGTAACAGATTATGGCTACACCTTC. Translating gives CSVTDYGYTF.

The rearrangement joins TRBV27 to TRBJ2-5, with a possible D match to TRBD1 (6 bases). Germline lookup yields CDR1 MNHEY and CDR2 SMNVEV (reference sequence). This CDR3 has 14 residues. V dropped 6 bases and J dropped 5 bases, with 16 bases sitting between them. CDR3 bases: TGTGCCAGCAGGCAATCAGGGGCGGTCGAGACCCAGTACTTC. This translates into CASRQSGAVETQYF.

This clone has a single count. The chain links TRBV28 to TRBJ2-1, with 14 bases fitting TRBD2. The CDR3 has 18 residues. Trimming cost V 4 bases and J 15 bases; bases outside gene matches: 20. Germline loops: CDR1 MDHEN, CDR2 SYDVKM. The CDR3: CASSSRIGLAGGRGPPFF. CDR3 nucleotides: TGTGCCAGCAGTTCCCGGATTGGACTAGCGGGAGGCCGAGGCCCACCGTTCTTC.

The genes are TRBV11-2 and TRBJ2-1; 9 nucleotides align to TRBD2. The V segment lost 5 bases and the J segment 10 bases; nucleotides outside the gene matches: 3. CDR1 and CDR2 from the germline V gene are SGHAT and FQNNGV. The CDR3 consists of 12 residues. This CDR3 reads CASSPGLAEQFF. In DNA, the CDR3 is TGTGCCAGCAGCCCCGGACTAGCGGAGCAGTTCTTC.

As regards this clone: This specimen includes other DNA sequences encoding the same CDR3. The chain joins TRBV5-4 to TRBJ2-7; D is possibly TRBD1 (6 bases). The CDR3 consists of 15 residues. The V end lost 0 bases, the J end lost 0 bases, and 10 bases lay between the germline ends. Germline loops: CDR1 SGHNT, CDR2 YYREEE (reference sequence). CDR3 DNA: TGTGCCAGCAGCTTGGAGGGGGTGAGCTCCTACGAGCAGTACTTC. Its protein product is CASSLEGVSSYEQYF.

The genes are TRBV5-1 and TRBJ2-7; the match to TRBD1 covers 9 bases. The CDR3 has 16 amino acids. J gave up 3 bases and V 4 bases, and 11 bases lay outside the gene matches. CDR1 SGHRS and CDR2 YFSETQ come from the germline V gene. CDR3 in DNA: TGCGCCAGCAGCCCCGGAGGGGGACAGGGAATCTACGAGCAGTACTTC. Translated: CASSPGGGQGIYEQYF.

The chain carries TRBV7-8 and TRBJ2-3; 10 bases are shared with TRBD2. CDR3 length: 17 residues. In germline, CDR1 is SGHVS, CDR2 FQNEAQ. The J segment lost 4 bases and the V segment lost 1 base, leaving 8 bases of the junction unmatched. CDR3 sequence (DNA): TGTGCCAGCAGCTTAGGGATGAGCGGGGGGGCAGCAGATACGCAGTATTTT. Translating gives CASSLGMSGGAADTQYF.

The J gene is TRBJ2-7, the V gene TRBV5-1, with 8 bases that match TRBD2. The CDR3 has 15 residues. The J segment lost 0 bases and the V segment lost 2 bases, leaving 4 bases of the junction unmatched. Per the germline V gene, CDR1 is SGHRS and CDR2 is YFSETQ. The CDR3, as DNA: TGCGCCAGCAGCTTTAGCGGGACAAGCTCCTACGAGCAGTACTTC. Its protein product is CASSFSGTSSYEQYF.

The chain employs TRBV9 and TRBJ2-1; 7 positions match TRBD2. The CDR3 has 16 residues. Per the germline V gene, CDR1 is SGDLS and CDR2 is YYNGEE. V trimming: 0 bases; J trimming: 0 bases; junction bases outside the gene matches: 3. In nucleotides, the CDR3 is TGTGCCAGCAGCGTAGATGTAGCGGGCTCCTACAATGAGCAGTTCTTC. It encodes CASSVDVAGSYNEQFF.

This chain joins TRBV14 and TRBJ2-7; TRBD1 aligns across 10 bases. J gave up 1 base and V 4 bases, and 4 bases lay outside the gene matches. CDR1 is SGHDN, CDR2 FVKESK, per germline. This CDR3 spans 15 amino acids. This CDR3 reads CASSPPGQGSYEQYF. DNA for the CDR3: TGTGCCAGCAGCCCACCGGGACAGGGGTCCTACGAGCAGTACTTC.

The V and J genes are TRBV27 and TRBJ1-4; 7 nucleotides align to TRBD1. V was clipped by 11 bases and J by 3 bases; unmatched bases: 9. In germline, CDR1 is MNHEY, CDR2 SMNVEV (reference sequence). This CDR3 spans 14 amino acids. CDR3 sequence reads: CAGRGGAANEKLFF. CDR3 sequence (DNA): TGTGCCGGACGAGGGGGCGCTGCTAATGAAAAACTGTTTTTT.

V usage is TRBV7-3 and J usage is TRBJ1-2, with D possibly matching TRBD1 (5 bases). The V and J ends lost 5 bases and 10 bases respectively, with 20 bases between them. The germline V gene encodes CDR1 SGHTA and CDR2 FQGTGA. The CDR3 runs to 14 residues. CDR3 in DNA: TGTGCCAGCAGCCTGACCCGGACATCCCCCGTCTACACCTTC. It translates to CASSLTRTSPVYTF.

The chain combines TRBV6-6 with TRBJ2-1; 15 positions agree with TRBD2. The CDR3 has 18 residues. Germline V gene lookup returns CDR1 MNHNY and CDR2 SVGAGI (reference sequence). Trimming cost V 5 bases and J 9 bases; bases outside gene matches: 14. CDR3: CASSPLRTSGRAGGEQFF. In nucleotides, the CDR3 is TGTGCCAGCAGTCCCCTCCGGACTAGCGGGAGGGCAGGCGGTGAGCAGTTCTTC.

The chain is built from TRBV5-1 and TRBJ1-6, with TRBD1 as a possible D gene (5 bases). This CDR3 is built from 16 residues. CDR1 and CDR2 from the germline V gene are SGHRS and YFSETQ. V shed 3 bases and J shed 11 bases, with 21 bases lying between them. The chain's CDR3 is CASSSGGTDGRPPLHF. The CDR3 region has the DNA TGCGCCAGCAGCTCTGGGGGGACGGACGGAAGGCCACCCCTCCACTTT.

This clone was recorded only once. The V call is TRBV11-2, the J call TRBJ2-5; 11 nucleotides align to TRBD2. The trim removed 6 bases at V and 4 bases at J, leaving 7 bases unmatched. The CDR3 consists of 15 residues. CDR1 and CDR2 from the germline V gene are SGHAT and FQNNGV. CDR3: CASRNSGGASETQYF. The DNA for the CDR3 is TGTGCCAGCAGAAATAGCGGGGGGGCCTCAGAGACCCAGTACTTC.

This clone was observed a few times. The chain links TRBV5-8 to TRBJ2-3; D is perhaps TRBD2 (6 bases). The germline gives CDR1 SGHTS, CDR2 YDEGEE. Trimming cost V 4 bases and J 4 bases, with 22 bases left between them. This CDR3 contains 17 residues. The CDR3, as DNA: TGTGCCAGCAGCAGCGCCTATCATGGCGGGATGTCAGATACGCAGTATTTT. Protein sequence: CASSSAYHGGMSDTQYF. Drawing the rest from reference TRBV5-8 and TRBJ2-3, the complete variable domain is EAGVTQSPTHLIKTRGQQATLRCSPISGHTSVYWYQQALGLGLQFLLWYDEGEERNRGNFPPRFSGRQFPNYSSELNVNALELEDSALYLCASSSAYHGGMSDTQYFGPGTRLTVL.

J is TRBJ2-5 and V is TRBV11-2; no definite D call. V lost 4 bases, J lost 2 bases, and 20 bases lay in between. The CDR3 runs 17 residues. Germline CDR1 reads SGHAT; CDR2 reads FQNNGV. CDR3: CASSWVFEALGQETQYF. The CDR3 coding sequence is TGTGCCAGCAGCTGGGTATTTGAGGCGCTTGGGCAAGAGACCCAGTACTTC.

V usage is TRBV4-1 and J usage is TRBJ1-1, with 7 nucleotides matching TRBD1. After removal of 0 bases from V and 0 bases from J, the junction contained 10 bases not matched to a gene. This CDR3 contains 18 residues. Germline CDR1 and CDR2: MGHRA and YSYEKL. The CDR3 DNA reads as TGCGCCAGCAGCCAAGATCCCCCCCGGACAGGCATGAACACTGAAGCTTTCTTT. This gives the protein CASSQDPPRTGMNTEAFF.

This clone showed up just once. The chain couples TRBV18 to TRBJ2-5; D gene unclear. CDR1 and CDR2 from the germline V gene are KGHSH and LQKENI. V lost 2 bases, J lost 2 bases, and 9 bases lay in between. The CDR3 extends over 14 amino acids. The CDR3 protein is CASSPSSQQETQYF. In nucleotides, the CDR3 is TGTGCCAGCTCACCATCGTCTCAGCAAGAGACCCAGTACTTC.